A single T cell receptor beta chain is shown here with its context. What antigen it recognizes has not been identified. A far larger clone is only one base removed, so a read error is likely. This CDR3 is missing its conserved last phenylalanine or tryptophan, likely due to a read error. This sample was included in a study of shared clonotypes between healthy human individuals (dated by TCRdb to 2018 to 2020). About the study as a whole: Two women and a few men aged 18 to 49 years were included in the cohort. To estimate repertoire size and how much clonotypes are shared between individuals, the study performed deep sequencing of blood TCR repertoires from roughly five healthy adults. Different laboratories and diverse techniques were used to prepare libraries and sequence TCR repertoires, to increase sequencing depth and limit assay-specific biases. Per donor, leukapheresis produced somewhere between about 0.94 and 9 billion PBMCs. Overall study results and their limits: The small number of donors limited the genetic and exposure-history diversity represented. Based on pairwise subsampling, the degree of clonotype sharing among donors was expected to be affected by sequencing depth. Only blood was sampled, and tissue TCR repertoires likely differ from those in blood.

Using the deep immunoSEQ assay, TCR CDR3 regions were amplified from genomic DNA by multiplex PCR. Extracted genomic DNA from each cell subset was distributed evenly across all wells of several immunoSEQ 96-well plates, and each plate was treated as a replicate. For unsorted PBMC, each replicate PCR was loaded with roughly 330 ng genomic DNA, equivalent to roughly 31,000 T cell genomes. Genomic DNA from unsorted PBMC was sequenced over ten immunoSEQ deep assay plates. The purified libraries were quantified using a Qubit 3.0 fluorometer, sized with a Bioanalyzer 2100, and then quantified again using the KAPA Library Quantification kit. Every immunoSEQ 96-well plate was sequenced on a separate single-read 150-cycle Illumina NextSeq 550 flow cell. In the original analysis: Because the immunoSEQ output included only junctional sequences and no quality scores, the filtering could not be the same as the filtering used for full-length reads. To assign V/J genes and CDR3, sequences were annotated using PyIR, a Python wrapper for IgBLAST v1.9, with IMGT germline references. Reads were filtered out if the reads had weak V/J assignments (E-value above 1e-6), no CDR3, stop codons, out-of-frame junctions, or ambiguous translated residues. V3J clonotypes were defined as sequences sharing an identical inferred V gene, J gene, and CDR3 amino acid sequence. Percentage overlap between repertoires was computed as shared unique clonotypes divided by the size of the smaller repertoire. Richness of each repertoire was evaluated using RTK rarefaction, the Chao1 estimator, and Recon v2.1 estimates of unobserved clonotypes. This immuneACCESS table, as held by TCRdb, lists in-frame sequences with V and J called but not all clones. Of the missing ones, under half trace to an unresolved V gene in checked studies; the others have no known cause. V and J calls and clone size are as listed in that table; D and trimming were resolved from the DNA. This sample gives about 460,000 clones in total; roughly three quarters of them show up just once. The top ten clones comprise about 12% of the sample.

The CDR3 numbers 16 amino acids, ends counted. The retained sequence is limited to the CDR3, 48 bases, with the frame set at the first base. CDR1 MDHEN and CDR2 SYDVKM were looked up in the germline V gene. V loses 2 bases of germline sequence and J loses 5 bases, and the interval between the two ends is 18 bases. The donors were healthy, HIV-negative adults with no recently reported acute infections or vaccinations. Every donor was a Caucasian adult living in Nashville, Tennessee, USA. For unsorted samples, 100 million or so PBMCs were counted, and genomic DNA was extracted using the QIAamp DNA Blood Mini kit. Blood was collected by leukapheresis, and PBMCs were isolated by Ficoll-Histopaque density gradient centrifugation and then cryopreserved in liquid nitrogen vapor phase.

This receptor chain uses TRBV28 and TRBJ1-1; the D gene is perhaps TRBD1, from 5 matching bases. Sequencing used PBMCs. The TCR sequence derives from a woman in her forties in good health. Some clones in this sample may be carry-over from other donors' samples. The CDR3 region has the sequence CASSLTIGQEGTEAFS. The DNA is as follows: TGTGCCAGCAGTTTAACGATCGGGCAGGAGGGGACTGAAGCTTTCTCT.